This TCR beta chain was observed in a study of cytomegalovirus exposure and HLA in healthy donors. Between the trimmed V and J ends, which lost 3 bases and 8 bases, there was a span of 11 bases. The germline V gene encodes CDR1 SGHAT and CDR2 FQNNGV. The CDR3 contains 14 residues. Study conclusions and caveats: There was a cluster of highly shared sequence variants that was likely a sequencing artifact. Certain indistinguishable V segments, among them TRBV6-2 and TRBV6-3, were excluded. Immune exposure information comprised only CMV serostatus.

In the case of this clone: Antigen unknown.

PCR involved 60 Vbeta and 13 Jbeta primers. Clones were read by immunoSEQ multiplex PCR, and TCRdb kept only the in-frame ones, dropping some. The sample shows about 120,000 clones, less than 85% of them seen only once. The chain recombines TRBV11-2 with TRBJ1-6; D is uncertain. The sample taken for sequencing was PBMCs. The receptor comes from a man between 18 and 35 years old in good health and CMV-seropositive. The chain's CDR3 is CASSFTTSYSPLHF. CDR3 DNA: TGTGCCAGCAGCTTTACTACCTCTTATTCACCCCTCCACTTT.